This T cell receptor beta chain was identified in a study of blood T cell repertoires in COVID-19. Study-wide background: Sources were T cells, B-cell-depleted T cells, or PBMCs; the material itself was cDNA or gDNA.

Some clones are missing from TCRdb's copy, which holds only in-frame ones; the method was immunoSEQ multiplex PCR. Altogether roughly 200,000 clones are present, around 90% being singletons, with the ten largest covering approximately 1.1%. The CDR3 sequence is 15 residues long. Germline assignment: CDR1 SGHNT and CDR2 YYREEE (reference sequence). V lost 6 bases and J lost 6, with 20 bases in between. Study members were between roughly 18 and 100 years old and lived in approximately 25 US regions. The study assigned cohorts using participant-reported clinical history. Recovered Cohort 3 donors showed two negative PCRs, clearance, or symptom resolution.

The chain carries TRBV5-4 and TRBJ2-3; D not resolved. Source material: PBMCs or T cells enriched from blood (not recorded which). The source is a man aged 25-45 years who had recovered from COVID-19. The CDR3 loop reads CASTPSQRPGDTQYF. CDR3 DNA sequence: TGTGCCAGCACCCCGTCCCAGCGCCCTGGGGATACGCAGTATTTT.